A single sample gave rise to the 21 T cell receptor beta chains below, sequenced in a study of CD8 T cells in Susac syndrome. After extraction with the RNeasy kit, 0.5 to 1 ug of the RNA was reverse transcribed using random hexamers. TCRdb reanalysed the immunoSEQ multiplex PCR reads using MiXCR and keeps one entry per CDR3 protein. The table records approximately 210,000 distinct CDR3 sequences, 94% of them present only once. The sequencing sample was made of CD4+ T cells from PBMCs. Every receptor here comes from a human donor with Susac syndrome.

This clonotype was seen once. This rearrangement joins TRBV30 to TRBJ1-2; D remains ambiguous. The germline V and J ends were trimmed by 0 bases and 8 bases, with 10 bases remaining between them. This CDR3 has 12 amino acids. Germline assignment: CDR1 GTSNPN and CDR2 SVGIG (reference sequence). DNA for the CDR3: TGTGCCTGGAGTGTATGGTCGGAAGGCTACACCTTC. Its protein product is CAWSVWSEGYTF.

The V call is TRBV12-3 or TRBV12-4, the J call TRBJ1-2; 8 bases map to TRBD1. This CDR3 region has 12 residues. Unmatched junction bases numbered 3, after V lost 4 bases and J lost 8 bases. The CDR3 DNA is TGTGCCAGCAGTTCCCGGGACAGGGGCTACACCTTC. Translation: CASSSRDRGYTF.

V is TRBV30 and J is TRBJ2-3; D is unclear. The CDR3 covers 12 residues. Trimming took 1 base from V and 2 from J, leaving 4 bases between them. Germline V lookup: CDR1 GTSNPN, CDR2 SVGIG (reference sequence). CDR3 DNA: TGTGCCTGGAGTGACGCCACAGATACGCAGTATTTT. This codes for CAWSDATDTQYF.

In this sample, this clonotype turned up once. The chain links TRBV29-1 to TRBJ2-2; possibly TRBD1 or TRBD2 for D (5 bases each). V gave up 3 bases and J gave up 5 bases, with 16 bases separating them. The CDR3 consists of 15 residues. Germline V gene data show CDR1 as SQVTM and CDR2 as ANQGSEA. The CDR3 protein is CSVEGRISGTGELFF. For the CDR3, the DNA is TGCAGCGTTGAGGGACGCATAAGTGGGACCGGGGAGCTGTTTTTT.

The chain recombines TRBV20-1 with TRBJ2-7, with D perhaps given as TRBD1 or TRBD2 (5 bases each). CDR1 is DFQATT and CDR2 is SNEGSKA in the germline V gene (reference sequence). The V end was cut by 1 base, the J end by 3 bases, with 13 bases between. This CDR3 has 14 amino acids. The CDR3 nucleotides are TGCAGTGCTAGAGTTCCCACTGGGGGCTACGAGCAGTACTTC. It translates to CSARVPTGGYEQYF.

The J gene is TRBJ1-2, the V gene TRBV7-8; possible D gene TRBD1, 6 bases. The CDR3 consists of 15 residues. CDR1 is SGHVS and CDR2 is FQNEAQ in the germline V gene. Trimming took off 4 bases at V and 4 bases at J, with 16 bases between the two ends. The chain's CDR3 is CASSSDYRDGYGYTF. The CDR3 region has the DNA TGTGCCAGCAGCTCCGATTACAGGGATGGCTATGGCTACACCTTC.

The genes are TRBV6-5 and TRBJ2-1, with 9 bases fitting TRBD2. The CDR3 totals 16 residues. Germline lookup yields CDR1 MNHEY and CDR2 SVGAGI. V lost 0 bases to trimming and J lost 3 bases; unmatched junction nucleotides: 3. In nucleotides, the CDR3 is TGTGCCAGCAGTTACTCGCGGGAGGGGTACTACAATGAGCAGTTCTTC. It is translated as CASSYSREGYYNEQFF.

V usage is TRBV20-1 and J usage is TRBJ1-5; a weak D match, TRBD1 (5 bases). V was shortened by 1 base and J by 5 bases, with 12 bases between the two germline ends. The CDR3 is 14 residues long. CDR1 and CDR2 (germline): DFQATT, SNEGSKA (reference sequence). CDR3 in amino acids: CSARGAREYQPQHF. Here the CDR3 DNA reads TGCAGTGCTAGAGGAGCCAGGGAGTATCAGCCCCAGCATTTT.

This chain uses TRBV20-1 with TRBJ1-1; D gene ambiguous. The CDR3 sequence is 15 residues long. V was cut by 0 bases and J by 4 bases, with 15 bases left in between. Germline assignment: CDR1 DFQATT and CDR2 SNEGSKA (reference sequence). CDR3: CSARDQRDPATEAFF. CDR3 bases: TGCAGTGCTAGAGATCAGCGCGATCCCGCCACTGAAGCTTTCTTT.

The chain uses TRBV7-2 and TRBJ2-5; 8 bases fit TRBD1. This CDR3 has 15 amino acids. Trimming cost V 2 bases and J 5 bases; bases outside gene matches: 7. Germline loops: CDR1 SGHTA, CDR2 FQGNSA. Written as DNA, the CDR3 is TGTGCCAGCAGCTTAACCCGGACAGGGTTTGAGACCCAGTACTTC. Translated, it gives CASSLTRTGFETQYF.

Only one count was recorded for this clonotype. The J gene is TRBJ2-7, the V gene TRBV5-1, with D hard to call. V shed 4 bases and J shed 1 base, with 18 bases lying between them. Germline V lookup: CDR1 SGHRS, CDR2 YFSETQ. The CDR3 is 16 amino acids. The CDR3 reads CASSPGPESRSYEQYF. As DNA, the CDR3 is TGCGCCAGCAGCCCCGGTCCCGAATCACGGTCCTACGAGCAGTACTTC.

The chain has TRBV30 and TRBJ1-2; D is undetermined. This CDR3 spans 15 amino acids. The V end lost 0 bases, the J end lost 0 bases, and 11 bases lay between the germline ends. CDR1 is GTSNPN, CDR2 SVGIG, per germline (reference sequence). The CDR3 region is CAWSVTGLANYGYTF. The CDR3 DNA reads TGTGCCTGGAGTGTGACCGGATTGGCTAACTATGGCTACACCTTC.

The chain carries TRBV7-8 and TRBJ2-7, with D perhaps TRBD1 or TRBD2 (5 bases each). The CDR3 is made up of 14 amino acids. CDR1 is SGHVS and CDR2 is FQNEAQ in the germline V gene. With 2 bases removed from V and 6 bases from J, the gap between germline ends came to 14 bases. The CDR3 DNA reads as TGTGCCAGCAGCTTAACCGGGACGTCGGGCGAGCAGTACTTC. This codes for CASSLTGTSGEQYF.

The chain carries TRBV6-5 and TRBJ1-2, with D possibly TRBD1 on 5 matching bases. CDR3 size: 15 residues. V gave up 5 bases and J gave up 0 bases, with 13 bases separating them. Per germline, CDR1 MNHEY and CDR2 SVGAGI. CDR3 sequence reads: CASSRGLPANYGYTF. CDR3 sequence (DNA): TGTGCCAGCAGTAGGGGACTTCCAGCTAACTATGGCTACACCTTC.

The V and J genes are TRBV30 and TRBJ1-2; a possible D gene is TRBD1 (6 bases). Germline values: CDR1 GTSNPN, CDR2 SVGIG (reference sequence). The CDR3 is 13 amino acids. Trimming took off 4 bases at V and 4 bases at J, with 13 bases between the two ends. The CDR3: CAWTTGSGYGYTF. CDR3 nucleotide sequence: TGTGCCTGGACAACAGGGTCCGGCTATGGCTACACCTTC.

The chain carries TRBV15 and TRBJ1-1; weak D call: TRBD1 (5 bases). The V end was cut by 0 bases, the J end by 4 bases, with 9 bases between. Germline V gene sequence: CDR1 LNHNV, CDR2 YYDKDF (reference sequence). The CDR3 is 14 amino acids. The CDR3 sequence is CATSRDWGSTEAFF. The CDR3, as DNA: TGTGCCACCAGCAGAGATTGGGGGAGCACTGAAGCTTTCTTT.

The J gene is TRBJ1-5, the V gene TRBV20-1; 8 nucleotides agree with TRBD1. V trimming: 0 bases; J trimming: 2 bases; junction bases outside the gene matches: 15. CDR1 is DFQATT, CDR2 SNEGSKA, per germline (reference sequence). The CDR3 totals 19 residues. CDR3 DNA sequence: TGCAGTGCTAGAGATAAGACTTCAGGGGGCGTCGTGGGCAATCAGCCCCAGCATTTT. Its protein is CSARDKTSGGVVGNQPQHF.

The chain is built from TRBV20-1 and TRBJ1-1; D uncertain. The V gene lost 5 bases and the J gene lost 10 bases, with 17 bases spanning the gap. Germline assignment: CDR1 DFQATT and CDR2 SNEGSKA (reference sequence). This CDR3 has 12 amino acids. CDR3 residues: CSAVSSGVGAFF. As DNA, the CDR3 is TGCAGTGCTGTGTCCAGCGGGGTGGGAGCTTTCTTT.

The CDR3 sequence is CSATRSDGGSGFEQYF. The CDR3 coding sequence is TGCAGTGCTACCCGCAGTGACGGCGGCTCGGGGTTCGAGCAGTACTTC. The chain uses TRBV20-1 and TRBJ2-7; maybe TRBD2 (5 bases). Germline V gene data show CDR1 as DFQATT and CDR2 as SNEGSKA (reference sequence). The V gene lost 4 bases and the J gene lost 6 bases, with 25 bases spanning the gap. This CDR3 is built from 16 residues.

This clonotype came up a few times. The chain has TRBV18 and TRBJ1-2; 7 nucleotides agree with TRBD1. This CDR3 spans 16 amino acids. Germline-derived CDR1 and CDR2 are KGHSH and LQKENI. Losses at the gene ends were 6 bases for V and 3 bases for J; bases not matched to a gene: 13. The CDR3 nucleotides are TGTGCCAGCTCCGCCGAGAAAGGGACAGTGGACTATGGCTACACCTTC. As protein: CASSAEKGTVDYGYTF.

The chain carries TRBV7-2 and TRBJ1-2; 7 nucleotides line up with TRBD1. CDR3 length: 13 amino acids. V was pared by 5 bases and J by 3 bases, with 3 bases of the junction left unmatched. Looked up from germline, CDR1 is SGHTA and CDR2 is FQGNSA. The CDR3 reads CASSLDRYYGYTF. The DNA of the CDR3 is TGTGCCAGCAGCCTGGACAGGTACTATGGCTACACCTTC.